The sequence of this T cell receptor (beta chain) was determined in a study of shared clonotypes between healthy human individuals. Sequenced by immunoSEQ multiplex PCR; TCRdb stores in-frame clones only, minus some. This sample has some 2.3 million clones, with 85% to 95% found just once. The CDR3 totals 14 residues. V lost 4 bases, J lost 4 bases, and 3 bases stayed unmatched. Germline loops: CDR1 SGHNT, CDR2 YENEEA. Sequencing was performed on naive CD4+ T cells from PBMCs. Subset denoted: CD45RA+ positively selected. The chain links TRBV11-3 to TRBJ2-3; 9 bases line up with TRBD1. The clonotype originates from a man aged 18 to 29 in good health. Some clones in this sample may be carry-over from other donors' samples. CDR3 DNA: TGTGCCAGCAGCTCTCGGACAGGGGCAGATACGCAGTATTTT. The encoded protein is CASSSRTGADTQYF. The full variable domain, its missing parts supplied by reference TRBV11-3 and TRBJ2-3, is EAGVVQSPRYKIIEKKQPVAFWCNPISGHNTLYWYLQNLGQGPELLIRYENEEAVDDSQLPKDRFSAERLKGVDSTLKIQPAELGDSAVYLCASSSRTGADTQYFGPGTRLTVL.